This record concerns one TCR beta chain sequence. Its cognate antigen has yet to be identified. One base away there is no much larger clone; base qualities are not given. The Qiagen DNeasy kit was used to extract genomic DNA both from unsorted PBMCs and from the negatively selected CD4+ and CD8+ fractions. TCR beta CDR3 regions were amplified by immunoSEQ multiplex PCR using primers annealing to V and J segments. A synthetic immune receptor repertoire was used to minimize amplification bias, and any remaining bias was removed computationally after sequencing. Under the source paper's analysis protocol: Custom Python scripts were used to quantify repertoire diversity as the Shannon entropy index. Unsorted, CD4+ and CD8+ repertoires were examined separately, except in combined analyses, for which CD4+ and CD8+ sequences were merged in silico. The clones in this table, taken by TCRdb from immuneACCESS, are in-frame only. Not every clone is retained; where verified, under half of the shortfall comes from an unresolved V gene, and the cause of the rest is unknown. That table is the source of V, J and clone size, and D and trimming were worked out from the DNA. This sample has roughly 5,400 clones in its table, and approximately 87% of those were observed once. More than 20% of the sample rests with the top ten.

This sample stems from a study of PD-1 blockade in classical Hodgkin lymphoma (dated by TCRdb to 2020 to 2022). Regarding the research as a whole: To define a peripheral blood immune signature of response to PD-1 blockade in classical Hodgkin lymphoma, the study combined TCR beta sequencing with CyTOF. General findings and caveats noted by the study authors: Baseline TCR diversity was reported to be lower in newly diagnosed patients than in healthy donors and to be lower still in relapsed/refractory patients. The study was limited to a single clinical trial cohort, and causes of repertoire differences, possibly disease activity or prior therapy, remained undefined.

V sheds 2 bases and J sheds 7 bases, leaving 9 bases between their ends. CDR1 and CDR2, per the germline V gene (reference sequence), are MNHEY and SMNVEV. Inclusive of the bounding cysteine and phenylalanine, the CDR3 is 12 residues long. Kept here is only the CDR3 DNA, which spans 36 bases and is read in frame from base 1. The time point label on this specimen signifies: newly diagnosed, previously untreated cHL patient sample. Using a Miltenyi CD8+ T cell isolation kit, CD8+ T cells were purified from thawed PBMCs through magnetic negative selection. PBMCs from patients with newly diagnosed, previously untreated classical Hodgkin lymphoma were sequenced as a comparison group for the relapsed/refractory trial patients. Peripheral blood was collected in 8 mL Vacutainer Cell Preparation Tubes, from which PBMCs were isolated by centrifugation and then cryopreserved. Purified CD4+ and CD8+ fractions were prepared only for cases where an additional PBMC sample was available. On LS columns in a quadroMACS separator, the magnetically labelled cells were depleted, and the flow-through was collected as the purified fraction.

The rearrangement combines TRBV27 with TRBJ2-7; tentative D gene TRBD1, with 5 bases matching. The clonotype originates from a human donor with classical Hodgkin lymphoma. The sample consisted of CD8+ T cells from blood. The CDR3 reads as follows: CASSLGQGEQYF. The DNA sequence is given as TGTGCCAGCAGTTTAGGCCAGGGTGAGCAGTACTTC.